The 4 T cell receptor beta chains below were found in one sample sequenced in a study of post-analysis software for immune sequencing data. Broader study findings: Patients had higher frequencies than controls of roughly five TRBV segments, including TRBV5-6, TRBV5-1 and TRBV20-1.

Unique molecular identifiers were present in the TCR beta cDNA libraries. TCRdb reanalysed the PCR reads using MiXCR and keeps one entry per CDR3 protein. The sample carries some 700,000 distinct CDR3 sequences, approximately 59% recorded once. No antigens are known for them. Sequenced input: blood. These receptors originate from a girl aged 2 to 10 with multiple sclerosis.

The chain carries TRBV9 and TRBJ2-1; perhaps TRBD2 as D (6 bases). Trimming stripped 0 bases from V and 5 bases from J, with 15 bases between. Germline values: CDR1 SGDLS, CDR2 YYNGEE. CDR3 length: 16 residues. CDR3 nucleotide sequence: TGTGCCAGCAGCGTAGGGGGAGGACCCCCTCACAATGAGCAGTTCTTC. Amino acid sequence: CASSVGGGPPHNEQFF.

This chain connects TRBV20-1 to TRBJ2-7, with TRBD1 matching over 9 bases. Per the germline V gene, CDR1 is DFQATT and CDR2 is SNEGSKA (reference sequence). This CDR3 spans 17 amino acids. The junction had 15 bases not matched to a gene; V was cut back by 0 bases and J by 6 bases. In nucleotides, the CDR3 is TGCAGTGCTAGAGAAGCCCAGTCGGGACAGGGCCGTCGCGAGCAGTACTTC. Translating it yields CSAREAQSGQGRREQYF.

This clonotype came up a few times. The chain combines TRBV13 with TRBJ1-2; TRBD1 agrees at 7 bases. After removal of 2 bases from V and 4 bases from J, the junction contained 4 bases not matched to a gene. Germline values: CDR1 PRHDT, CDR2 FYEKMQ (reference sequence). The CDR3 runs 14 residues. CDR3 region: CASSLRGGGYGYTF. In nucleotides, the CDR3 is TGTGCCAGCAGCTTACGAGGGGGCGGCTATGGCTACACCTTC.

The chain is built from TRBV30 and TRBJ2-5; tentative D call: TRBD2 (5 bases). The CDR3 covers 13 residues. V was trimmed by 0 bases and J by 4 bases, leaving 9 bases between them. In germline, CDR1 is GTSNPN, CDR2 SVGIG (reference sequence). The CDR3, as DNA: TGTGCCTGGAGTGTAGGCGGAGGAGAGACCCAGTACTTC. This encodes CAWSVGGGETQYF. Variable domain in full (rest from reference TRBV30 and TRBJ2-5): SQTIHQWPATLVQPVGSPLSLECTVEGTSNPNLYWYRQAAGRGLQLLFYSVGIGQISSEVPQNLSASRPQDRQFILSSKKLLLSDSGFYLCAWSVGGGETQYFGPGTRLLVL.